Shown below are 2 T cell receptor beta chains from a single sample sequenced in a study of T cell changes during pregnancy in multiple sclerosis. Method: immunoSEQ multiplex PCR; TCRdb's copy keeps in-frame clones and lacks some. The sample includes about 44,000 clones, around 92% of them seen just once. The sample comprised peripheral blood. Source of these receptors: a female donor with multiple sclerosis, enrolled in a pregnancy study.

The chain has TRBV5-1 and TRBJ2-5; 8 bases line up with TRBD1. Germline CDR1 is SGHRS and CDR2 is YFSETQ. The CDR3 extends over 14 amino acids. V shed 4 bases and J 2 bases; nucleotides not matched to a gene: 4. The CDR3 DNA reads as TGCGCCAGCAGCGGAGGACAGGGTCAAGAGACCCAGTACTTC. This codes for CASSGGQGQETQYF.

The V gene is TRBV2, the J gene TRBJ1-2; D is unresolved. CDR3 length: 14 amino acids. Germline assignment: CDR1 SNHLY and CDR2 FYNNEI. The V end lost 2 bases, the J end lost 7 bases, and 14 bases lay between the germline ends. The CDR3 spells CASSECGDSCGYTF. CDR3 sequence (DNA): TGTGCCAGCAGTGAATGTGGGGATAGTTGTGGCTACACCTTC.